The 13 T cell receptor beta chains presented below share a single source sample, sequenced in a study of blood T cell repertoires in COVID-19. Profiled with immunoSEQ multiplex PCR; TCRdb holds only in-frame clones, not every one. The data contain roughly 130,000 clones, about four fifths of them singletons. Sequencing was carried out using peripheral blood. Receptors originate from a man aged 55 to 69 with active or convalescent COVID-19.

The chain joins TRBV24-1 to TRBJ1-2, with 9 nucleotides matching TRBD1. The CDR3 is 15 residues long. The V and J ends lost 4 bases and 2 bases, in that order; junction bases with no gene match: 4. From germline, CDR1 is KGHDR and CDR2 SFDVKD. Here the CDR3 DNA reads TGTGCCACCAGTGAACCGGACAGGGGAAACTATGGCTACACCTTC. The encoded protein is CATSEPDRGNYGYTF.

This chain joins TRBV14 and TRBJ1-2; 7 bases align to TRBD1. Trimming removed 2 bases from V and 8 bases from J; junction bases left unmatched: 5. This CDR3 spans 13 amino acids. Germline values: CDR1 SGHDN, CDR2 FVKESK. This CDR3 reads CASSQKNRGGYTF. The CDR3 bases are TGTGCCAGCAGCCAAAAGAACAGGGGAGGCTACACCTTC.

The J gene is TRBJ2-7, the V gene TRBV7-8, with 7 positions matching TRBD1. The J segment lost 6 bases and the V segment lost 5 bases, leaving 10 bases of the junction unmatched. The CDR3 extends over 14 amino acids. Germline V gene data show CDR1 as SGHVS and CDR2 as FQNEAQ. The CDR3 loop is CASSPLRGRGEQYF. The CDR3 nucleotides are TGTGCCAGCAGCCCCCTAAGGGGGCGAGGCGAGCAGTACTTC.

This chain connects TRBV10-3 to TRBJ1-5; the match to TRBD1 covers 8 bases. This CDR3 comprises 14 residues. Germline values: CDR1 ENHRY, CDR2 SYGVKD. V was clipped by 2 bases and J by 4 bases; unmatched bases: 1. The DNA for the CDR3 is TGTGCCATCAGTGAGCGGACAGGGAATCAGCCCCAGCATTTT. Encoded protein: CAISERTGNQPQHF.

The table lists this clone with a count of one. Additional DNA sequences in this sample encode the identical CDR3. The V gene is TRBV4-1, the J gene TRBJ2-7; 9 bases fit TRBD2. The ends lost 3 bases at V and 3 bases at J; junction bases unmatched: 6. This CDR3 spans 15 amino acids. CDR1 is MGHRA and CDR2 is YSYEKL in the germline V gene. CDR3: CASSQELAGLYEQYF. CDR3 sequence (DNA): TGCGCCAGCAGCCAGGAACTAGCGGGCCTCTACGAGCAGTACTTC.

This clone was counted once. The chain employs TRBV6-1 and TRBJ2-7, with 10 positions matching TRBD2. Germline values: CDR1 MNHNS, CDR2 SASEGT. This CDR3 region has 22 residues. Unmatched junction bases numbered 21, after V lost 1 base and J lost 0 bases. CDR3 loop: CASSEVTLRPGLARTASYEQYF. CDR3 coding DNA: TGTGCCAGCAGTGAAGTAACCCTGAGACCGGGACTAGCGAGAACGGCCTCCTACGAGCAGTACTTC.

CDR3 nucleotides: TGTGCCAGCAGCTCCCCTGCCGGTAACAATGAGCAGTTCTTC. Its protein product is CASSSPAGNNEQFF. The chain employs TRBV27 and TRBJ2-1; D call uncertain. Germline V gives CDR1 MNHEY, CDR2 SMNVEV (reference sequence). The CDR3 has 14 amino acids. Trimming stripped 6 bases from V and 5 bases from J, with 14 bases between.

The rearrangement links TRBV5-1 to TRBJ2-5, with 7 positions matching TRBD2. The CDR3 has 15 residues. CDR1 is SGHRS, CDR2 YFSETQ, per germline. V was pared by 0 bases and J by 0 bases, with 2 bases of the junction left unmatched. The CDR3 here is CASSLARGDQETQYF. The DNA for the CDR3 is TGCGCCAGCAGCTTGGCCCGGGGGGACCAAGAGACCCAGTACTTC.

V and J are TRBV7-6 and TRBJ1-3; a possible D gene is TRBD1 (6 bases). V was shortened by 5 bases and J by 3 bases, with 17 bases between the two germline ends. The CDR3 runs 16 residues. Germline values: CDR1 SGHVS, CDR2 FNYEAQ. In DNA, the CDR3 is TGTGCCAGCAGCCCTCAAGGGAGGGGGTATGGAAACACCATATATTTT. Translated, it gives CASSPQGRGYGNTIYF.

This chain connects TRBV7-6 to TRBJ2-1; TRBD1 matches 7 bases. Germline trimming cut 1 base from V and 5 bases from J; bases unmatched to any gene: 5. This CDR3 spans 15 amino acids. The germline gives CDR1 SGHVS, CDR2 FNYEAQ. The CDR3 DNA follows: TGTGCCAGCAGCTTAGTAGGGGGCAAGCACAATGAGCAGTTCTTC. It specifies CASSLVGGKHNEQFF.

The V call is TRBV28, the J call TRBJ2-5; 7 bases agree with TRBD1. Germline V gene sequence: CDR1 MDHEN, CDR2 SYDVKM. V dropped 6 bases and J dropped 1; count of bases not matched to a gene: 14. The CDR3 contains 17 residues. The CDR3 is CASSFLRDSRTQETQYF. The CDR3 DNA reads TGTGCCAGCAGCTTCCTCCGGGACAGCCGGACCCAAGAGACCCAGTACTTC. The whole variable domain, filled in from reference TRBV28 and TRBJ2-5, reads DVKVTQSSRYLVKRTGEKVFLECVQDMDHENMFWYRQDPGLGLRLIYFSYDVKMKEKGDIPEGYSVSREKKERFSLILESASTNQTSMYLCASSFLRDSRTQETQYFGPGTRLLVL.

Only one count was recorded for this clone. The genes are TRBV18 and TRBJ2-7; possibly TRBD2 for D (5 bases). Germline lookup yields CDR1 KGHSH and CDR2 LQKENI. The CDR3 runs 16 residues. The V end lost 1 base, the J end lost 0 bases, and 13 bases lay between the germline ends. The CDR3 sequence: CASSPLGETVSYEQYF. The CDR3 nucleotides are TGTGCCAGCTCACCACTTGGGGAGACGGTCTCCTACGAGCAGTACTTC.

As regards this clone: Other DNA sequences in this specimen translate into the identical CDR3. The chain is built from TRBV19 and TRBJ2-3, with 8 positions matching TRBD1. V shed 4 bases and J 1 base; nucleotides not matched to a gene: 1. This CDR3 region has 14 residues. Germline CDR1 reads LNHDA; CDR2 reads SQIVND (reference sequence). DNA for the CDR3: TGTGCCAGTAGTACACAGGGGGGCACAGATACGCAGTATTTT. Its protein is CASSTQGGTDTQYF.